The following is a TCR beta chain sequence with its context. A second PCR of about 7 to 12 cycles used a sample-barcoded 5' primer and a J-beta primer mix. TCRdb used MiXCR to reprocess the 5' RACE reads, holding one entry per CDR3 protein. The table includes about 1,400,000 distinct CDR3 sequences, approximately 59% detected once. Germline CDR1 and CDR2: MNHEY and SVGEGT. There are 14 residues in the CDR3. Between the trimmed V and J ends, which lost 7 bases and 6 bases, there was a span of 15 bases. The entry originates in a study of blood T cells in healthy people across ages. Specimen: blood. This chain connects TRBV6-2 or TRBV6-3 to TRBJ2-2, with D possibly being TRBD1 or TRBD2 (6 bases each). The sequence was collected from a man aged 18 to 29 in good health. The CDR3 loop is CASMGGLFAGELFF. The CDR3 region has the DNA TGTGCCAGCATGGGGGGCTTGTTCGCCGGGGAGCTGTTTTTT.